The rows below give T cell receptor beta chains drawn from one sample of a study of PD-L1 blockade in urothelial cancer. Only in-frame clones appear in the TCRdb table, and some are missing; sequencing was by immunoSEQ multiplex PCR. This table has about 86,000 clones, 70% to 90% appearing once. The input for sequencing was PBMCs, taken around atezolizumab (anti-PD-L1) treatment. The source of these receptors is a man aged 55 to 70 with urothelial cancer. The CDR3 runs from the conserved cysteine through the conserved F or W. The D gene is left open where the match is weak. Size tells how often a clone was seen (once, few, many) or the class of an expanded clone, and some rows leave it out.

v_gene	j_gene	abundance	d_gene	CDR3aa	CDR3nt
TRBV5-1	TRBJ1-1	.	TRBD1	CASSLNTGEDTEAFF	TGCGCCAGCAGCTTGAACACAGGGGAGGACACTGAAGCTTTCTTT
TRBV30	TRBJ2-7	.	.	CAWAYSYEQYF	TGTGCCTGGGCTTACAGCTACGAGCAGTACTTC
TRBV30	TRBJ1-5	.	TRBD1	CAYSDRDYQPQHF	TGTGCTTACTCCGACAGGGATTATCAGCCCCAGCATTTT
TRBV15	TRBJ1-3	.	.	CATSSDRSSGNTIYF	TGTGCCACCAGCAGTGACAGGAGCTCTGGAAACACCATATATTTT
TRBV5-1	TRBJ2-5	.	.	CASSQGTQETQYF	TGCGCCAGCAGCCAGGGAACACAAGAGACCCAGTACTTC
TRBV7-2	TRBJ2-5	.	TRBD2	CASSPDRGTSSPRVETQYF	TGTGCCAGCAGCCCCGACCGAGGGACTAGCTCACCGAGGGTTGAGACCCAGTACTTC
TRBV7-3	TRBJ2-1	.	TRBD1	CASSVTGVYNEQFF	TGTGCCAGCAGCGTCACAGGGGTGTACAATGAGCAGTTCTTC
TRBV18	TRBJ1-1	.	.	CASSMDSGRNTEAFF	TGTGCCAGCTCAATGGACTCCGGACGGAACACTGAAGCTTTCTTT
TRBV6-1	TRBJ1-2	few	.	CASSARQGQIDYGYTF	TGTGCCAGCAGTGCGCGTCAGGGGCAGATTGACTATGGCTACACCTTC
TRBV6-1	TRBJ1-1	few	.	CASTRVRQAPEAFF	TGTGCCAGCACCAGAGTTCGACAGGCTCCTGAAGCTTTCTTT
TRBV4-1	TRBJ2-5	.	TRBD2	CASSQGGSGGPGRQETQYF	TGCGCCAGCAGCCAAGGTGGTAGCGGGGGCCCGGGACGCCAAGAGACCCAGTACTTC
TRBV6-1	TRBJ1-4	.	TRBD1	CASSVGQGAFATNEKLFF	TGTGCCAGCAGTGTCGGACAGGGCGCCTTTGCAACTAATGAAAAACTGTTTTTT
TRBV18	TRBJ2-4	.	.	CASSPRRGNIQYF	TGTGCCAGCTCACCACGTCGGGGAAACATTCAGTACTTC
TRBV5-1	TRBJ2-1	.	.	CASSLAGENYNEQFF	TGCGCCAGCAGCTTGGCGGGAGAGAACTACAATGAGCAGTTCTTC
TRBV7-2	TRBJ2-3	.	.	CASSLEATGITDTQYF	TGTGCCAGCAGCTTAGAGGCGACAGGCATAACAGATACGCAGTATTTT
TRBV7-2	TRBJ1-1	few	.	CASSPSVDTEAFF	TGTGCCAGCAGCCCATCGGTGGACACTGAAGCTTTCTTT
TRBV2	TRBJ1-2	.	.	CASSVLGSGTF	TGTGCCAGCAGTGTCCTAGGCTCGGGCACCTTC
TRBV27	TRBJ2-7	.	.	CASSPLGRGSEQYF	TGTGCCAGCAGTCCTCTAGGAAGAGGCTCCGAGCAGTACTTC
TRBV5-1	TRBJ2-5	.	TRBD2	CASSFGGVSETQYF	TGCGCCAGCAGCTTCGGGGGGGTGTCAGAGACCCAGTACTTC
TRBV11-2	TRBJ2-1	.	TRBD2	CASSLARGAGGEQFF	TGTGCCAGCAGCTTAGCGCGGGGGGCGGGCGGCGAGCAGTTCTTC
TRBV18	TRBJ1-1	few	.	CASSRGVNTEAFF	TGTGCCAGCTCACGGGGAGTGAACACTGAAGCTTTCTTT
TRBV29-1	TRBJ2-1	.	TRBD2	CSGRTSGSFNEQFF	TGCAGCGGTAGGACTAGCGGGAGTTTCAATGAGCAGTTCTTC
TRBV30	TRBJ2-3	.	.	CAWLHREGDTQYF	TGTGCCTGGTTACACCGGGAAGGGGATACGCAGTATTTT
TRBV29-1	TRBJ2-7	.	.	CSVGSDSYEQYF	TGCAGCGTTGGCAGCGACTCCTACGAGCAGTACTTC
TRBV7-8	TRBJ1-6	.	.	CASSIDSPNSPLHF	TGTGCCAGCAGCATTGACAGCCCTAATTCACCCCTCCACTTT
TRBV10-3	TRBJ2-1	.	.	CAISDSNEQFF	TGTGCCATCAGTGACTCCAATGAGCAGTTCTTC
TRBV5-1	TRBJ1-1	.	.	CASSLGRQTMNTEAFF	TGCGCCAGCAGCTTGGGAAGGCAGACTATGAACACTGAAGCTTTCTTT